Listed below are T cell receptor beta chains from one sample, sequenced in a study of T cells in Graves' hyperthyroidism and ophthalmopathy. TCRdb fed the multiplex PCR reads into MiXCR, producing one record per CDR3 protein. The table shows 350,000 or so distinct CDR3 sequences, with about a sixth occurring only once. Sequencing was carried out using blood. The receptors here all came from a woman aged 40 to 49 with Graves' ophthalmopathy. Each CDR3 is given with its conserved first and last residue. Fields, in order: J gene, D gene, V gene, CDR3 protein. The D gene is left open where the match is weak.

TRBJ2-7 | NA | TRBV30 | CAWDRRVGGGGREQYF
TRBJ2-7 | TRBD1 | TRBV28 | CASSPRWTGYEQYF
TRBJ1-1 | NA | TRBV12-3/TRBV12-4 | CASSPPTPPGAFF
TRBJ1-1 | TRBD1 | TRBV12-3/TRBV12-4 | CASSSAGTGAQNTEAFF
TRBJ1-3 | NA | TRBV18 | CASSPPQGATGNTIYF
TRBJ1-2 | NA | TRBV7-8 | CASSLKGGLNYGYTF
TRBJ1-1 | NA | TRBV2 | CATQQDLNTEAFF
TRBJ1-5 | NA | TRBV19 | CASSIVITGFNQPQHF
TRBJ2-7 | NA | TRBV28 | CATRGNSYEQYF
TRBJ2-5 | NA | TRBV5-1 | CASSSLGQMYQETQYF
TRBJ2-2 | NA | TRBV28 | CASSSPNTGELFF
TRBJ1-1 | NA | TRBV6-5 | CASSYSRGNTEAFF
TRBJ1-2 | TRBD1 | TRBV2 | CASSEAVQGFRTF
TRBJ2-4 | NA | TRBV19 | CATRPGVGNIQYF
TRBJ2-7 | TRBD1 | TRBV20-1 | CSASRPGQFSYEQYF
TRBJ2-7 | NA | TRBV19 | CASSSRGVSSYEQYF
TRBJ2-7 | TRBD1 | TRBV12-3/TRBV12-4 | CASSRQTGVAYEQYF
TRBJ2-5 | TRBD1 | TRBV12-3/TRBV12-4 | CASSLPRGTGRETQYF
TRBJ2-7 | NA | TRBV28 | CASSVRDNYEQYF
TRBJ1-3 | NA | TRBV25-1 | CASSDPSAGNTIYF
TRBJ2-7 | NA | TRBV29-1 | CSSLEVNEQYF
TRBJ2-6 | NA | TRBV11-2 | CASSLGLRGPSGANVLTF
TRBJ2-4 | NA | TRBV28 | CASSPDFRQAKNIQYF
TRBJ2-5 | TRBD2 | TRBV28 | CASSLSLAEETQYF
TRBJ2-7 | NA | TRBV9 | CASSVGAGDSHEQYF
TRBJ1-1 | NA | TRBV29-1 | CSGSQGTEAFF
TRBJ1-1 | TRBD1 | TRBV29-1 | CSVVTGGRTEAFF
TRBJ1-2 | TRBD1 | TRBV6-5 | CASSSGTGGSNNYGYTF
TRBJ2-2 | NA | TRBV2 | CASRTEGDTGELSF
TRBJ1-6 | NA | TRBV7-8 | CASSLDVNSPLHF
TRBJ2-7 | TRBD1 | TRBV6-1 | CASRDRGLSEQYF